The subject of this entry is one TCR beta chain. The CDR3 runs to 15 residues. Trimming removed 3 bases at V and 3 bases at J, with 14 bases between. Germline CDR1 SNHLY, CDR2 FYNNEI. This sample stems from a study of blood T cell repertoires in COVID-19. Study-level background: Italy, Spain and the United States were the sources of the convalescent and acute COVID-19 samples. Sources were T cells, B-cell-depleted T cells, or PBMCs; the material itself was cDNA or gDNA.

Original processing methods: Amplification with reference gene primers provided the estimates of nucleated cell counts. This table comes from immunoSEQ multiplex PCR, and its TCRdb copy is limited to in-frame clones, with some not included. The V and J calls and clone size come from that table; D and trimming were worked out from the DNA. Altogether 110,000 to 150,000 clones are present, over 70% being singletons, with the ten largest covering more than 40%. Material: peripheral blood. The rearrangement links TRBV2 to TRBJ1-2; D is uncertain. The source of this sequence is a human donor in a cohort sampled during active COVID-19. DNA of the CDR3: TGTGCCAGCAGTGACGTCCCCAATACTTACTATGGCTACACCTTC. This translates into CASSDVPNTYYGYTF.